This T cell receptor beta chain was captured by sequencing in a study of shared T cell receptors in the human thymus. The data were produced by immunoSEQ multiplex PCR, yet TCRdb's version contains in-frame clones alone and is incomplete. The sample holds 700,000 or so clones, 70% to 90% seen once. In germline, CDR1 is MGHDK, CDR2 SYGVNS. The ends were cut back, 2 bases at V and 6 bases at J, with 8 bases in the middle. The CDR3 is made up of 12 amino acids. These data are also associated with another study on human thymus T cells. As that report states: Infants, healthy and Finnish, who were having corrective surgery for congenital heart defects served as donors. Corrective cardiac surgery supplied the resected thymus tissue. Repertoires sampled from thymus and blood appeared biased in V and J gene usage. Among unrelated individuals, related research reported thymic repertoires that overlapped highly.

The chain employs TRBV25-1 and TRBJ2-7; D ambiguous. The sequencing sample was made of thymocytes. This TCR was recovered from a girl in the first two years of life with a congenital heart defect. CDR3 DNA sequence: TGTGCCAGCAGTGAAGTCGGTGGCGAGCAGTACTTC. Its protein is CASSEVGGEQYF.